This T cell receptor (beta chain) comes out of a study of T cell responses to AZD1222 COVID-19 vaccine. Per germline, CDR1 MNHEY and CDR2 SVGAGI. This CDR3 contains 15 residues. V lost 3 bases, J lost 4 bases, and 6 bases stayed unmatched. Using immunoSEQ multiplex PCR, the repertoire was profiled, and TCRdb retains in-frame clones only, with some absent. The table includes about 130,000 clones, roughly 91% detected once. This material consisted of peripheral blood, taken on day 0 of AZD1222 vaccination. The clonotype was recovered from an adult in good health. The V gene is TRBV6-5, the J gene TRBJ1-2; 9 bases line up with TRBD1. CDR3 sequence reads: CASSYETGGVYGYTF. CDR3 DNA: TGTGCCAGCAGTTATGAGACAGGGGGTGTCTATGGCTACACCTTC.